This T cell receptor beta chain was identified in a study of early T cells in non-severe SARS-CoV-2 infection. Looking at the study overall: Sequencing input comprised bulk RNA from unsorted whole blood; chain pairing was not available. Study conclusions and caveats: Matching with VDJdb favored anti-spike CD8 responses (missing private and CD4 specificities).

Tagging with unique molecular identifiers was applied to individual cDNA molecules. From the 5' RACE reads, TCRdb called clonotypes with MiXCR, one entry per CDR3 protein. This sample has 50,000 to 65,000 distinct CDR3 sequences, with about 7.6% found just once. This clonotype appeared many times. Its antigen is unknown. This specimen was whole blood, taken at baseline. This receptor was identified in an adult who was a healthcare worker with PCR-confirmed SARS-CoV-2 infection or an uninfected control (not recorded which).

CDR3 DNA: TGTGCCAGCAGGGGGACGGCCTCCTACGAGCAGTACTTC. This sequence encodes CASRGTASYEQYF. The chain recombines TRBV7-8 with TRBJ2-7; D possibly uses TRBD1 or TRBD2 (5 bases each). The V gene's germline CDR1 is SGHVS and CDR2 FQNEAQ. The V end lost 6 bases, the J end lost 0 bases, and 9 bases lay between the germline ends. CDR3 length equals 13 residues.